The 19 T cell receptor beta chains presented below share a single source sample, sequenced in a study of blood T cell repertoires in COVID-19. The protocol was immunoSEQ multiplex PCR, while the TCRdb copy is restricted to in-frame clones and leaves out a portion. The repertoire includes about 330,000 clones, around 87% of them detected once, and under 5.5% sits in the top ten. Sequencing input: PBMCs or T cells enriched from blood (not recorded which). The receptors were gathered from a woman in her 30s who had recovered from COVID-19.

The genes are TRBV6-5 and TRBJ2-1, with TRBD2 matching 8 bases. Germline CDR1 reads MNHEY; CDR2 reads SVGAGI. This CDR3 contains 15 residues. J gave up 4 bases and V 7 bases, and 9 bases lay outside the gene matches. CDR3 sequence: CASKGAGGIYNEQFF. The CDR3 DNA reads as TGTGCCAGCAAGGGCGCGGGGGGAATTTACAATGAGCAGTTCTTC.

The rearrangement joins TRBV9 to TRBJ1-3; D gene ambiguous. V lost 4 bases to trimming and J lost 2 bases, with 10 bases between them. This CDR3 has 14 residues. In germline, CDR1 is SGDLS, CDR2 YYNGEE. The CDR3 nucleotides read TGTGCCAGCAGCCGACCGACAACTGGAAACACCATATATTTT. Translated, it gives CASSRPTTGNTIYF.

This clone was found once. The rearrangement links TRBV28 to TRBJ1-5, with a weak D call TRBD1 (6 bases). Trimming took off 5 bases at V and 2 bases at J, with 16 bases between the two ends. The CDR3 runs to 16 residues. Germline V gene lookup returns CDR1 MDHEN and CDR2 SYDVKM. This chain's CDR3 is CASSAPRYRGNQPQHF. DNA of the CDR3: TGTGCCAGCAGTGCCCCCCGCTACAGGGGCAATCAGCCCCAGCATTTT.

This chain uses TRBV28 with TRBJ2-2, with TRBD2 as a possible D gene (5 bases). This CDR3 has 16 residues. Trimming cost V 3 bases and J 0 bases, with 11 bases left between them. CDR1 and CDR2 (germline): MDHEN, SYDVKM. The CDR3 region has the DNA TGTGCCAGCAGTTTGGGTGGAGGTACGAACACCGGGGAGCTGTTTTTT. Protein sequence: CASSLGGGTNTGELFF.

The J gene is TRBJ2-7, the V gene TRBV3-1 (or the pseudogene TRBV3-2), with 8 bases matching TRBD1. The CDR3 runs 14 residues. V gave up 2 bases and J gave up 6 bases; unmatched junction bases: 6. Germline CDR1 LGHDT, CDR2 YNNKEL (reference sequence). Written as DNA, the CDR3 is TGTGCCAGCAGCCAATTAGGACAGGGCTCCGAGCAGTACTTC. Its protein product is CASSQLGQGSEQYF.

This chain connects TRBV6-5 to TRBJ1-2, with a weak D call TRBD1 (6 bases). V lost 6 bases and J lost 5, with 10 bases in between. This CDR3 region has 12 residues. The germline gives CDR1 MNHEY, CDR2 SVGAGI. CDR3 nucleotides: TGTGCCAGCAGCCAAGGACAGTATGGCTACACCTTC. It encodes CASSQGQYGYTF.

This chain connects TRBV24-1 to TRBJ2-3; 9 bases align to TRBD1. Germline CDR1 is KGHDR and CDR2 is SFDVKD. The CDR3 length is 16 residues. The J segment lost 2 bases and the V segment lost 2 bases, leaving 4 bases of the junction unmatched. The CDR3 nucleotides read TGTGCCACCAGTGATTCCGGGACAGGGAACACAGATACGCAGTATTTT. Translation: CATSDSGTGNTDTQYF.

The chain recombines TRBV18 with TRBJ2-5, with 9 bases fitting TRBD2. This CDR3 comprises 17 residues. J was trimmed by 0 bases and V by 6 bases; bases with no gene match: 11. Germline V gene data show CDR1 as KGHSH and CDR2 as LQKENI. This CDR3 is CASSTGLAGTYQETQYF. CDR3 in DNA: TGTGCCAGCTCCACCGGCCTAGCGGGGACGTACCAAGAGACCCAGTACTTC.

This clone was seen just once. The rearrangement links TRBV20-1 to TRBJ1-2; 7 bases are a match to TRBD1. Germline CDR1 DFQATT, CDR2 SNEGSKA (reference sequence). The J segment lost 8 bases and the V segment lost 4 bases, leaving 4 bases of the junction unmatched. CDR3 length equals 11 residues. The CDR3 nucleotides read TGCAGTGCTATGACAGGGTGGGGCTACACCTTC. Translated: CSAMTGWGYTF.

The chain employs TRBV7-2 and TRBJ1-1; 7 bases are a match to TRBD1. The V gene's germline CDR1 is SGHTA and CDR2 FQGNSA. With V trimmed by 3 bases and J by 5 bases, 12 bases remained unmatched. CDR3 size: 16 residues. This CDR3 reads CASSFNPYRGRTEAFF. The CDR3 nucleotides read TGTGCCAGCAGCTTCAACCCGTACAGGGGAAGGACTGAAGCTTTCTTT.

The rearrangement uses TRBV3-1 (or the pseudogene TRBV3-2) and TRBJ1-3; D not certain. V lost 9 bases and J lost 2, with 11 bases in between. The CDR3 is 13 amino acids. Germline V gene sequence: CDR1 LGHDT, CDR2 YNNKEL (reference sequence). CDR3 loop: CASNADPGNTIYF. The CDR3 bases are TGTGCCAGTAATGCAGATCCTGGAAACACCATATATTTT.

This chain uses TRBV10-3 with TRBJ1-2; TRBD1 agrees at 9 bases. The CDR3 is 13 amino acids. Germline trimming cut 10 bases from V and 6 bases from J; bases unmatched to any gene: 9. The V gene's germline CDR1 is ENHRY and CDR2 SYGVKD. This CDR3 is CATKGTGRDGYTF. The CDR3 region has the DNA TGTGCCACCAAGGGGACAGGGCGGGATGGCTACACCTTC.

CDR3 in DNA: TGTGCCAGCAGCCAAGGGGCCGTAATTTTACAAGAGACCCAGTACTTC. Amino acids: CASSQGAVILQETQYF. The chain has TRBV3-1 (or the pseudogene TRBV3-2) and TRBJ2-5; no clear D. This CDR3 is 16 amino acids long. V lost 1 base to trimming and J lost 2 bases, with 14 bases between them. Germline CDR1 reads LGHDT; CDR2 reads YNNKEL (reference sequence).

The rearrangement links TRBV18 to TRBJ2-3; no definite D call. This CDR3 spans 14 amino acids. Looked up from germline, CDR1 is KGHSH and CDR2 is LQKENI. V lost 4 bases, J lost 6 bases, and 14 bases lay in between. The CDR3 loop reads CASSQAGQEDTQYF. CDR3 nucleotide sequence: TGTGCCAGCTCACAGGCAGGCCAAGAGGATACGCAGTATTTT.

V gene TRBV10-3 combines with J gene TRBJ1-1; 8 bases agree with TRBD1. The CDR3 consists of 13 residues. From germline, CDR1 is ENHRY and CDR2 SYGVKD. The junction had 2 bases not matched to a gene; V was cut back by 4 bases and J by 4 bases. DNA for the CDR3: TGTGCCATCAGTGGACAGGGGAGCACTGAAGCTTTCTTT. Translating gives CAISGQGSTEAFF.

This chain connects TRBV7-2 to TRBJ1-6, with D possibly matching TRBD1 (6 bases). The V and J ends lost 1 base and 7 bases respectively, with 17 bases between them. The CDR3 is 17 amino acids. Germline V gene sequence: CDR1 SGHTA, CDR2 FQGNSA. CDR3 sequence reads: CASSLVVVRTANSPLHF. CDR3 bases: TGTGCCAGCAGCTTAGTGGTTGTGAGGACAGCAAATTCACCCCTCCACTTT.

This chain connects TRBV7-2 to TRBJ2-7, with 10 bases matching TRBD1. After removal of 5 bases from V and 6 bases from J, the junction contained 7 bases not matched to a gene. The CDR3 length is 14 residues. CDR1 SGHTA and CDR2 FQGNSA come from the germline V gene. The DNA of the CDR3 is TGTGCCAGCAGCCCCAGGACAGGGGGAGGCGAGCAGTACTTC. Protein sequence: CASSPRTGGGEQYF.

The chain joins TRBV28 to TRBJ1-2; tentative D call: TRBD1 (5 bases). In germline, CDR1 is MDHEN, CDR2 SYDVKM. V shed 4 bases and J shed 7 bases, with 10 bases lying between them. The CDR3 extends over 12 amino acids. CDR3 amino acids: CASSSGTGGYTF. The CDR3 DNA reads as TGTGCCAGCAGTTCAGGGACTGGTGGCTACACCTTC.

This chain uses TRBV5-6 with TRBJ2-3, with TRBD2 as a possible D gene (6 bases). This CDR3 contains 14 residues. Trimming cost V 0 bases and J 10 bases, with 15 bases left between them. Per the germline V gene, CDR1 is SGHDT and CDR2 is YYEEEE. The CDR3 region is CASSLGWAGRAQYF. Here the CDR3 DNA reads TGTGCCAGCAGCTTGGGTTGGGCGGGAAGGGCGCAGTATTTT.